The present entry profiles one T cell receptor (beta chain) with its context. What it binds is not known. The data are from a study of breast tumors, draining lymph nodes, adjacent tissues. Study-level findings and limits: Compared with basal-like, luminal-like tumors shared significantly more repertoire with nontumor tissue. Tumor repertoires ranked between lymph nodes and nontumor tissue in diversity, with V and J gene preferences.

TCRdb reanalysed the multiplex PCR reads using MiXCR and keeps one entry per CDR3 protein. The sample gives some 200,000 distinct CDR3 sequences, 30% to 40% of which show up once; 4% to 4.5% is in the top ten. Axillary draining lymph nodes of breast cancer patients supplied the node samples. The V gene lost 6 bases and the J gene lost 5 bases, with 16 bases spanning the gap. Germline V CDR1 and CDR2: DFQATT, SNEGSKA (reference sequence). CDR3 length: 14 amino acids. Specimen: axillary lymph node tissue. This sequence was found in a female donor with breast cancer. Some clones in this sample may be carry-over from other donors' samples. The genes are TRBV20-1 and TRBJ1-4, with D possibly TRBD1 on 5 matching bases. The CDR3 reads CSAGRGTVNEKLFF. The CDR3 nucleotides read TGCAGTGCCGGACGAGGGACGGTAAATGAAAAACTGTTTTTT.